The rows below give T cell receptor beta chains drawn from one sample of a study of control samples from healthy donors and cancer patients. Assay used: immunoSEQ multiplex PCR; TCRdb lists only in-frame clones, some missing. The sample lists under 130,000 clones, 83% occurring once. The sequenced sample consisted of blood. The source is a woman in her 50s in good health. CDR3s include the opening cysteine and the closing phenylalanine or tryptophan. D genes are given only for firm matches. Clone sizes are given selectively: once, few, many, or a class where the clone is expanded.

CDR3 protein: CASSYSQVINTEAFF
CDR3 DNA: TGTGCCAGCAGTTACTCGCAGGTAATAAACACTGAAGCTTTCTTT
clone size: few
D gene: -
J gene: TRBJ1-1
V gene: TRBV6-5

CDR3 protein: CASSLGGGYEQYF
CDR3 DNA: TGTGCCAGCAGCTTAGGGGGTGGCTACGAGCAGTACTTC
clone size: -
D gene: -
J gene: TRBJ2-7
V gene: TRBV11-2

CDR3 protein: CASSHGTGVSYNEQFF
CDR3 DNA: TGTGCCAGCAGCCACGGGACAGGGGTTTCCTACAATGAGCAGTTCTTC
clone size: -
D gene: TRBD1
J gene: TRBJ2-1
V gene: TRBV14

CDR3 protein: CASSFRGANVLTF
CDR3 DNA: TGTGCCAGCAGTTTTCGAGGGGCCAACGTCCTGACTTTC
clone size: -
D gene: -
J gene: TRBJ2-6
V gene: TRBV27

CDR3 protein: CASSTGLYNSPLHF
CDR3 DNA: TGTGCCAGCAGTACAGGACTGTATAATTCACCCCTCCACTTT
clone size: -
D gene: -
J gene: TRBJ1-6
V gene: TRBV6-5

CDR3 protein: CATWDRGTLNEQFF
CDR3 DNA: TGCGCCACCTGGGACAGGGGAACCCTCAATGAGCAGTTCTTC
clone size: -
D gene: TRBD1
J gene: TRBJ2-1
V gene: TRBV10-2

CDR3 protein: CASSLGDPGDTIYF
CDR3 DNA: TGTGCCAGCAGCTTGGGGGACCCTGGGGACACCATATATTTT
clone size: -
D gene: -
J gene: TRBJ1-3
V gene: TRBV5-6

CDR3 protein: CASSHRDRVNTGELFF
CDR3 DNA: TGTGCCAGCAGCCACCGGGACAGGGTGAACACCGGGGAGCTGTTTTTT
clone size: -
D gene: TRBD1
J gene: TRBJ2-2
V gene: TRBV7-9

CDR3 protein: CAWSLGRGGYTF
CDR3 DNA: TGTGCCTGGAGTTTGGGGAGGGGTGGCTACACCTTC
clone size: -
D gene: -
J gene: TRBJ1-2
V gene: TRBV30

CDR3 protein: CSVRDSTNEKLFF
CDR3 DNA: TGCAGCGTACGGGACTCAACTAATGAAAAACTGTTTTTT
clone size: once
D gene: -
J gene: TRBJ1-4
V gene: TRBV29-1

CDR3 protein: CATRRDGYEQYF
CDR3 DNA: TGTGCCACCAGAAGGGACGGATACGAGCAGTACTTC
clone size: -
D gene: -
J gene: TRBJ2-7
V gene: TRBV6-5

CDR3 protein: CASSLGPQNTEAFF
CDR3 DNA: TGCGCCAGCAGCTTAGGACCACAGAACACTGAAGCTTTCTTT
clone size: -
D gene: -
J gene: TRBJ1-1
V gene: TRBV5-1

CDR3 protein: CASSSISGGAGELFF
CDR3 DNA: TGTGCCAGCAGTTCGATTAGCGGGGGGGCCGGGGAGCTGTTTTTT
clone size: -
D gene: TRBD2
J gene: TRBJ2-2
V gene: TRBV6-2/TRBV6-3

CDR3 protein: CASSLGRTVLRYNF
CDR3 DNA: TGTGCCAGCAGCTTGGGGCGGACGGTTCTACGATACAACTTC
clone size: -
D gene: -
J gene: TRBJ2-7
V gene: TRBV11-2

CDR3 protein: CASSSQDNSGNTIYF
CDR3 DNA: TGCGCCAGCAGCTCACAGGACAACTCTGGAAACACCATATATTTT
clone size: -
D gene: -
J gene: TRBJ1-3
V gene: TRBV4-1

CDR3 protein: CASSRDFSGANVLTF
CDR3 DNA: TGTGCCAGCAGTCGGGACTTCTCTGGGGCCAACGTCCTGACTTTC
clone size: once
D gene: -
J gene: TRBJ2-6
V gene: TRBV2

CDR3 protein: CASSGSGSTDTQYF
CDR3 DNA: TGTGCCAGCAGTGGTAGCGGGAGCACAGATACGCAGTATTTT
clone size: -
D gene: TRBD2
J gene: TRBJ2-3
V gene: TRBV6-4

CDR3 protein: CASVPARDRGPEQYF
CDR3 DNA: TGTGCCAGCGTACCCGCTCGGGACAGGGGGCCCGAGCAGTACTTC
clone size: many
D gene: TRBD1
J gene: TRBJ2-7
V gene: TRBV6-6

CDR3 protein: CASSEFEGRGDTEAFF
CDR3 DNA: TGTGCCAGCAGTGAATTTGAGGGGAGAGGGGACACTGAAGCTTTCTTT
clone size: -
D gene: -
J gene: TRBJ1-1
V gene: TRBV2

CDR3 protein: CAISVEAYTGELFF
CDR3 DNA: TGTGCCATCAGTGTAGAGGCGTACACCGGGGAGCTGTTTTTT
clone size: -
D gene: -
J gene: TRBJ2-2
V gene: TRBV10-3